The rows below give T cell receptor beta chains drawn from one sample of a study of T-cell reconstitution after alpha-beta-depleted transplantation in children. TCRdb processed the PCR reads anew with MiXCR; each CDR3 protein has one entry. Of approximately 650,000 distinct CDR3 sequences in the sample, about an eighth were seen once. Material: PBMCs, obtained before TCRalphabeta/CD19-depleted stem cell transplant. The receptor set was obtained from a girl aged 2 to 9 with congenital amegakaryocytic thrombocytopenia, due to receive a stem cell transplant. Each CDR3 is given with its conserved first and last residue. Each record gives: V gene, J gene, clone size, D gene, CDR3 protein, CDR3 DNA. The D gene is left open where the match is weak. Clone size appears in some rows only: once, few, many, or a class for an expanded clone.

V gene: TRBV20-1
J gene: TRBJ1-2
clone size: NA
D gene: NA
CDR3 protein: CSARDSRRAYGYTF
CDR3 DNA: TGCAGTGCTAGAGATTCCAGGCGGGCTTACGGCTACACCTTC

V gene: TRBV20-1
J gene: TRBJ2-3
clone size: few
D gene: TRBD2
CDR3 protein: CSARDPAGGADTQYF
CDR3 DNA: TGCAGTGCTAGAGACCCAGCGGGAGGGGCAGATACGCAGTATTTT

V gene: TRBV5-1
J gene: TRBJ2-1
clone size: few
D gene: TRBD2
CDR3 protein: CASRPEGLGYNEQFF
CDR3 DNA: TGCGCCAGCAGGCCAGAGGGACTAGGATACAATGAGCAGTTCTTC

V gene: TRBV7-2
J gene: TRBJ2-1
clone size: NA
D gene: NA
CDR3 protein: CASSPSGGLYNEQFF
CDR3 DNA: TGTGCCAGCAGCCCCTCCGGGGGACTTTACAATGAGCAGTTCTTC

V gene: TRBV29-1
J gene: TRBJ2-5
clone size: few
D gene: TRBD2
CDR3 protein: CSVEDERDYRQETQYF
CDR3 DNA: TGCAGCGTTGAAGACGAAAGGGACTACCGCCAAGAGACCCAGTACTTC

V gene: TRBV20-1
J gene: TRBJ1-1
clone size: NA
D gene: NA
CDR3 protein: CSGLGLHSGDTEAFF
CDR3 DNA: TGCAGTGGATTAGGGCTACATTCAGGGGACACTGAAGCTTTCTTT

V gene: TRBV24-1
J gene: TRBJ1-1
clone size: NA
D gene: NA
CDR3 protein: CATRPGGLNTEAFF
CDR3 DNA: TGTGCCACCAGGCCTGGGGGTCTGAACACTGAAGCTTTCTTT

V gene: TRBV5-1
J gene: TRBJ2-7
clone size: NA
D gene: TRBD2
CDR3 protein: CASSLLAGVTYEQYF
CDR3 DNA: TGCGCCAGCAGCTTACTCGCGGGAGTAACCTACGAGCAGTACTTC

V gene: TRBV4-1
J gene: TRBJ1-2
clone size: few
D gene: NA
CDR3 protein: CASSQDLGLRYGYTF
CDR3 DNA: TGCGCCAGCAGCCAAGATCTCGGGCTTCGCTATGGCTACACCTTC

V gene: TRBV5-1
J gene: TRBJ2-1
clone size: once
D gene: TRBD2
CDR3 protein: CASSSTSGGSSYNEQFF
CDR3 DNA: TGCGCCAGCAGTTCAACTAGCGGGGGTAGCTCCTACAATGAGCAGTTCTTC

V gene: TRBV11-3
J gene: TRBJ2-1
clone size: NA
D gene: NA
CDR3 protein: CASSPEIGQQFF
CDR3 DNA: TGTGCCAGCAGCCCGGAAATTGGACAGCAGTTCTTC

V gene: TRBV12-3/TRBV12-4
J gene: TRBJ2-1
clone size: NA
D gene: NA
CDR3 protein: CASPRDRTYNEQFF
CDR3 DNA: TGTGCCAGCCCGCGGGACAGAACCTACAATGAGCAGTTCTTC

V gene: TRBV7-9
J gene: TRBJ2-6
clone size: few
D gene: NA
CDR3 protein: CASSFLFSGANVLTF
CDR3 DNA: TGTGCCAGCAGCTTTCTTTTCTCTGGGGCCAACGTCCTGACTTTC

V gene: TRBV3-1
J gene: TRBJ2-5
clone size: NA
D gene: TRBD2
CDR3 protein: CASSQRTSDETQYF
CDR3 DNA: TGTGCCAGCAGCCAGAGGACTAGCGACGAGACCCAGTACTTC

V gene: TRBV12-3/TRBV12-4
J gene: TRBJ2-5
clone size: many
D gene: NA
CDR3 protein: CASSFLGQETQYF
CDR3 DNA: TGTGCCAGCAGTTTTCTTGGGCAAGAGACCCAGTACTTC

V gene: TRBV12-3/TRBV12-4
J gene: TRBJ2-1
clone size: many
D gene: TRBD1
CDR3 protein: CASSSHGTGFNEQFF
CDR3 DNA: TGTGCCAGCAGTTCCCACGGGACAGGGTTCAATGAGCAGTTCTTC

V gene: TRBV28
J gene: TRBJ2-1
clone size: NA
D gene: TRBD1
CDR3 protein: CASRNRGPRDYNEQFF
CDR3 DNA: TGTGCCAGCAGAAACAGGGGGCCGCGTGACTACAATGAGCAGTTCTTC